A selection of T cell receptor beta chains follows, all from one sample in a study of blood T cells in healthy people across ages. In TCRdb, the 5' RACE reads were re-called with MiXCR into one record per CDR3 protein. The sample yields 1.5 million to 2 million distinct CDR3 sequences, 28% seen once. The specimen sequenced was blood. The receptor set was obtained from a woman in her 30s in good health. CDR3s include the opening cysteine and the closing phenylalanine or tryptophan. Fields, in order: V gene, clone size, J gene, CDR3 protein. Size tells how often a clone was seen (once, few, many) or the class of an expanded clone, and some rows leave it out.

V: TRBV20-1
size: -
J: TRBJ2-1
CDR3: CSAGSMTGRQFF

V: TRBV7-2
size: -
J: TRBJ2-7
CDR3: CASSFWEYSRTVVPEQYF

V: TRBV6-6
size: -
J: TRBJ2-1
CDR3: CASRPRDRGKYEQFF

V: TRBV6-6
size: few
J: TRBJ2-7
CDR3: CSSSYDASYEQYF

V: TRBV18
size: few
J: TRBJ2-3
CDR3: CASSQELAGVADTQYF

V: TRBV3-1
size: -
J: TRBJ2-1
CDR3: CASSKGQLEQFF

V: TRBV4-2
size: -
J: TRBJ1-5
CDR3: CASGQAGSYQPQHF

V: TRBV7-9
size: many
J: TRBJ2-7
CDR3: CASSSGTSDSYEQYF

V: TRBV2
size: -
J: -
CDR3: CASSESGHNEQYF

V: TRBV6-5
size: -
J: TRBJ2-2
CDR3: CASTRDRDTGELFF

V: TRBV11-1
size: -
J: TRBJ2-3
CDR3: CAISFPATGGRRRDTQYF

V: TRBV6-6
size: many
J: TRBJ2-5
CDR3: CASRAWGGETQYF

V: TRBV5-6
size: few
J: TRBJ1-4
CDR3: CASSYGRAKRKLFF

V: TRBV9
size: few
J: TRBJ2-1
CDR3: CASSVQLSAGDGEQFF

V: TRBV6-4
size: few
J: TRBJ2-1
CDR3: CASSDSGFEQFF

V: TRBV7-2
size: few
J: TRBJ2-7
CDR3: CASSKPGGYEQYF

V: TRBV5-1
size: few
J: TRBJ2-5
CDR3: CASSRTLPLETQYF

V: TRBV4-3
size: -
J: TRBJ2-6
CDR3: CASSQEDNSGANVLTF

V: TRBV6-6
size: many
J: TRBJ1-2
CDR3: CASSYSRGGYTF

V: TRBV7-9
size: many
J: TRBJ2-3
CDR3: CASSPQADTQYF

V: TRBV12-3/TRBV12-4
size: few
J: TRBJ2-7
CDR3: CASSLYGGGPYEQYF

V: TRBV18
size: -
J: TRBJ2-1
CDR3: CASSPPGLGYSSYNEQFF

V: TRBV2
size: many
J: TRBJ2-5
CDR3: CASSTEAGAGETQYF

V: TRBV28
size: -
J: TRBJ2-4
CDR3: CASWGGDRSIQYF

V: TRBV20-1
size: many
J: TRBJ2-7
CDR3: CSASITGGPYEQYF

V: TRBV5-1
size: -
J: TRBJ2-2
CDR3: CASSLDGGANTGELFF

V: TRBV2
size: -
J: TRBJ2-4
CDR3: CASRSNQQYF

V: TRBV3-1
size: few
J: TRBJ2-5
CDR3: CASSTWTGGTEETQYF

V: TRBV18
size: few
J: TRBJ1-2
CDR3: CASSPPEHYGYTF

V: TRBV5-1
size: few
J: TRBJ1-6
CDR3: CASSDRGTPGQSPLHF

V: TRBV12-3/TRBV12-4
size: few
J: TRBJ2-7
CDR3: CASSTHGTYEQYF

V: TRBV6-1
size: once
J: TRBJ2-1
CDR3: CASSRTSGGLSYNEQFF

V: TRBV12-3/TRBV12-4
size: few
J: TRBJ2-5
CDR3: CASSLGHPAAGVFGTQYF

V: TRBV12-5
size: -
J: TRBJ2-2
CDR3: CASGLGPGHTGELFF

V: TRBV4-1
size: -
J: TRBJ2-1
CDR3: CASSQDQTANNEQFF

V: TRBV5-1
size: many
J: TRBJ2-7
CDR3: CASSPGEGYEQYF

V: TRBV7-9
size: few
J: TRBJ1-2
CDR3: CASSFPDTGVMFYGYTF

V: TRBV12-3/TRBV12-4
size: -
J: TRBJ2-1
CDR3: CASSSPTGEDYNEQFF

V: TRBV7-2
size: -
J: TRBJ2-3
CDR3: CASSLEVLVADTQYF

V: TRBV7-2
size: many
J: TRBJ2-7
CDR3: CASSSDRGHYEQYF

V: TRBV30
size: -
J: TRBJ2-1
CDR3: CAWSAKRQGYNEQFF

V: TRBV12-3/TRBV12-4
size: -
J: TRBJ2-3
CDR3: CASNSEGSDTQYF

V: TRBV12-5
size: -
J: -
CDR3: CASGLSPSRHVRAYEQYF

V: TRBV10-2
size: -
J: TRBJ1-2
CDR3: CASSELRSFSGYTF

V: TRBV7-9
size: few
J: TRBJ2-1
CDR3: CASSSDRTNPYEQFF

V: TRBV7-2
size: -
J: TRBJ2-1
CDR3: CASSSQGVLAGGDEQFF

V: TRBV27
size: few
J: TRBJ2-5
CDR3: CASSPPGLAGESETQYF

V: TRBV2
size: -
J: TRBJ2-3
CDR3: CASTKGETDTQYF

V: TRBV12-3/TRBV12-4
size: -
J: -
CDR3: CASRRTSGGDNNEQYF

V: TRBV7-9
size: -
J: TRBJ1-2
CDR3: CASSWTGPFGGYTF

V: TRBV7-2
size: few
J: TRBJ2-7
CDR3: CASSLGGGDPYEQYF

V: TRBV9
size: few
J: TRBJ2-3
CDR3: CASSPPERSYTQYF

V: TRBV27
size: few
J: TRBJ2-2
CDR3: CASSTGTENTGELFF

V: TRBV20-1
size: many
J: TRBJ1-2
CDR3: CSAREGDGYTF